This TCR beta chain was sequenced during a study of response to subunit inactivated influenza vaccine (dated by TCRdb to about 2018). Looking at the study overall: To follow how T cells responded to a trivalent subunit inactivated influenza vaccine, the researchers relied on deep quantitative profiling of the T cell receptor repertoire.

Library preparation was by RT-PCR. The sequencer listed for this sample is Illumina HiSeq 2500. TCRdb reanalyzed the raw reads on its own, using fastp at Q25 for trimming and MiXCR for clone calling, and kept in-frame beta chains. All rows with the same CDR3 protein become a single entry with the most common DNA and genes. For this sample the table gives around 480,000 distinct CDR3 sequences, of which approximately 10% were detected only once. In total, the top ten clones hold approximately 12% of the sample. A few counts support this clonotype. What this receptor recognizes is not known. There are no base qualities to consult, and no much larger clone falls within one base. In light of the paper, this sample's time point label describes: 45 days after influenza vaccine administration. Clipping removes 4 bases from V and 5 bases from J, with 14 as the unmatched junction base count. CDR3 length: 19 amino acids, cysteine to phenylalanine. The sequence is cut down to CDR3 DNA, 57 bases in frame from base 1. CDR1 and CDR2, per the germline V gene, are SGHVS and FQNEAQ.

Results and caveats for the whole study, not just this receptor: The authors proposed that each seasonal influenza vaccination may bring in only a limited number of new T cells.

The input for sequencing was PBMCs from blood, taken 45 days after vaccination. This receptor was identified in a man aged 45 to 65 who received an inactivated influenza vaccine. Donor details come from another sample of the same person, matched by shared clones. Here the chain combines TRBV7-8 and TRBJ2-2; 12 central nucleotides agree with TRBD2. The nucleotide sequence reads as follows: TGTGCCAGCAGCTCCGTCGGAGCTAGCGGGGGGGCCTTGACCGGGGAGCTGTTTTTT. Translated, it gives CASSSVGASGGALTGELFF. Outside the CDR3, residues come from the reference TRBV7-8 and TRBJ2-2 proteins, so the full variable domain is: GAGVSQSPRYKVAKRGQDVALRCDPISGHVSLFWYQQALGQGPEFLTYFQNEAQLDKSGLPSDRFFAERPEGSVSTLKIQRTQQEDSAVYLCASSSVGASGGALTGELFFGEGSRLTVL.